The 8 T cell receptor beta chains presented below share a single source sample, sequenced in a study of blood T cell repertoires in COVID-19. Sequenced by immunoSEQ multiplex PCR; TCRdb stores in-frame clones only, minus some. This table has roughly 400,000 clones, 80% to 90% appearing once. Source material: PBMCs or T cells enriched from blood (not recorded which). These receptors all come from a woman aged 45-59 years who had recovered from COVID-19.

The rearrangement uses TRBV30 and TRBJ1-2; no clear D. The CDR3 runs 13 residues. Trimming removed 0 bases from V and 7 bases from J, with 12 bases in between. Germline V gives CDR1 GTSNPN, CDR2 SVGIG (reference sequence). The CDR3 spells CAWSVSRVGGYTF. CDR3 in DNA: TGTGCCTGGAGTGTAAGTCGAGTTGGTGGCTACACCTTC.

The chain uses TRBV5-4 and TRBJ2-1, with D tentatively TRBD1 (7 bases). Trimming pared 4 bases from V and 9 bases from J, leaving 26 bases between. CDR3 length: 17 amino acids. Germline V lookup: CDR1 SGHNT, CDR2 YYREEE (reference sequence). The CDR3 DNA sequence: TGTGCCAGCAGCCCGCTCACAGGGGTGTCTTGGGGAGGTGAGCAGTTCTTC. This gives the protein CASSPLTGVSWGGEQFF. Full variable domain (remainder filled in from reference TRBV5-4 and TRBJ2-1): ETGVTQSPTHLIKTRGQQVTLRCSSQSGHNTVSWYQQALGQGPQFIFQYYREEENGRGNFPPRFSGLQFPNYSSELNVNALELDDSALYLCASSPLTGVSWGGEQFFGPGTRLTVL.

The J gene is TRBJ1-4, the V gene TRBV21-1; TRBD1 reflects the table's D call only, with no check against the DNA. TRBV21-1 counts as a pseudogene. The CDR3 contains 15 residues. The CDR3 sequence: CASSKENRGREKLFF. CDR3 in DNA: TGTGCCAGCAGCAAAGAGAACAGGGGGAGAGAAAAACTGTTTTTT.

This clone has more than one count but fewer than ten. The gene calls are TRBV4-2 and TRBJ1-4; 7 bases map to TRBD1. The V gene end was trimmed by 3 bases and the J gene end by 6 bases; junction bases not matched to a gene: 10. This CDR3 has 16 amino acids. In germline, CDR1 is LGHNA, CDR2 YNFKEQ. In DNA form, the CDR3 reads TGTGCCAGCAGCCAGCCGAGACAGGGTTCGGATGAAAAACTGTTTTTT. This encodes CASSQPRQGSDEKLFF.

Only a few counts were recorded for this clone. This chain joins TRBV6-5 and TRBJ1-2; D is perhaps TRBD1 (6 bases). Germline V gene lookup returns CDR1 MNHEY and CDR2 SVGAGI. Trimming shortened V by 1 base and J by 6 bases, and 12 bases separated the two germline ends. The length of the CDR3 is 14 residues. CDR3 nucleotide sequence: TGTGCCAGCAGTTACTTTCGGGACAAAGATGGCTACACCTTC. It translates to CASSYFRDKDGYTF.

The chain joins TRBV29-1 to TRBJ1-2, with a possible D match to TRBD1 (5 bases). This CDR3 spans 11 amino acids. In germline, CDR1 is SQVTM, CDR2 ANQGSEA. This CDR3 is CSDDGGYGYTF. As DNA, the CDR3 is TGCAGTGATGATGGGGGGTATGGCTACACCTTC. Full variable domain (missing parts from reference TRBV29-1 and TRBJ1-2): SAVISQKPSRDICQRGTSLTIQCQVDSQVTMMFWYRQQPGQSLTLIATANQGSEATYESGFVIDKFPISRPNLTFSTLTVSNMSPEDSSIYLCSDDGGYGYTFGSGTRLTVV.

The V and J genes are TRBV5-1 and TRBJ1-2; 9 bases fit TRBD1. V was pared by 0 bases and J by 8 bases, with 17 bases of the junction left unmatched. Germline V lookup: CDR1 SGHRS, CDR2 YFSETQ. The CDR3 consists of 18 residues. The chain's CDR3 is CASSLVSSTGGVPQGYTF. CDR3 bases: TGCGCCAGCAGCTTGGTATCCTCGACAGGGGGGGTCCCTCAAGGCTACACCTTC. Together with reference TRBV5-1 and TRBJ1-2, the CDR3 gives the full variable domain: KAGVTQTPRYLIKTRGQQVTLSCSPISGHRSVSWYQQTPGQGLQFLFEYFSETQRNKGNFPGRFSGRQFSNSRSEMNVSTLELGDSALYLCASSLVSSTGGVPQGYTFGSGTRLTVV.

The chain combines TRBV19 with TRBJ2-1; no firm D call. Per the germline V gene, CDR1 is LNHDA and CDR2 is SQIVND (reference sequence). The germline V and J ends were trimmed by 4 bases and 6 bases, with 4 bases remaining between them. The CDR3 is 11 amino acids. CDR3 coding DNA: TGTGCCAGTAGTACCGTCAATGAGCAGTTCTTC. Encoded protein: CASSTVNEQFF. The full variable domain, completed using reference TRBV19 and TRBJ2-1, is DGGITQSPKYLFRKEGQNVTLSCEQNLNHDAMYWYRQDPGQGLRLIYYSQIVNDFQKGDIAEGYSVSREKKESFPLTVTSAQKNPTAFYLCASSTVNEQFFGPGTRLTVL.